A selection of T cell receptor beta chains follows, all from one sample in a study of beta chain features in type 1 diabetes. Sequenced by immunoSEQ multiplex PCR; TCRdb stores in-frame clones only, minus some. The sample holds around 56,000 clones, roughly 52% seen once. The sequenced sample was Tregs from blood. The receptor set was obtained from a middle-aged woman with type 1 diabetes. The CDR3 runs from the conserved cysteine through the conserved F or W. The order of the fields is clone size, V gene, D gene, J gene, CDR3 DNA, CDR3 protein. D genes are given only for firm matches. The size field is filled for only some rows; it gives once, few, many or a size class.

-	TRBV5-8	TRBD2	TRBJ2-1	TGTGCCAGCAGCCGAACCGGGACTAGCTACAATGAGCAGTTCTTC	CASSRTGTSYNEQFF
-	TRBV7-8	-	TRBJ1-5	TGTGCCAGCAGCTTAGCAGGGGATCAGCCCCAGCATTTT	CASSLAGDQPQHF
-	TRBV30	-	TRBJ2-2	TGTGCCTGGAAGGGGGTGGGGAGCACCGGGGAGCTGTTTTTT	CAWKGVGSTGELFF
few	TRBV7-8	-	TRBJ2-1	TGTGCCAGCAGCTTAGTAGAGTCCTACAATGAGCAGTTCTTC	CASSLVESYNEQFF
-	TRBV2	-	TRBJ2-2	TGTGCCAGCAGTCTTCGGACGGGAAACACCGGGGAGCTGTTTTTT	CASSLRTGNTGELFF
-	TRBV2	-	TRBJ1-2	TGTGCCAGCAGGGGGGGACGGAACTATGGCTACACCTTC	CASRGGRNYGYTF
-	TRBV5-4	TRBD2	TRBJ2-7	TGTGCCAGCAGCTTCACTAGCGCCTACGAGCAGTACTTC	CASSFTSAYEQYF
-	TRBV5-4	-	TRBJ1-1	TGTGCCAGCCGTAGTGAGTTGGTTGGTGAAGCTTTCTTT	CASRSELVGEAFF
few	TRBV29-1	-	TRBJ1-2	TGCAGCGCTGGGCGCCGTGACTATGGCTACACCTTC	CSAGRRDYGYTF
-	TRBV6-6	TRBD1	TRBJ1-1	TGTGCCAGCAGTCGACAGGGGTTGACTGAAGCTTTCTTT	CASSRQGLTEAFF